Following are 2 T cell receptor beta chains from one sample sequenced in a study of Graves' ophthalmopathy and Graves' hyperthyroidism. The authors amplified TCR beta CDR3 regions, and they did so from RNA transcripts for repertoire sequencing. The first-round RT-PCR employed HTBI primers together with the Qiagen OneStep RT-PCR kit. A multiplex PCR was then performed as the second round. TCRdb ran MiXCR on the multiplex PCR reads and lists one entry per CDR3 protein. The sample contains roughly 1.1 million distinct CDR3 sequences, 35% to 45% of which appear only once. The sequenced sample was peripheral blood or thyroid tissue (not recorded which). These receptor sequences come from an adult man with Graves' hyperthyroidism.

The gene calls are TRBV7-9 and TRBJ2-5; TRBD1 agrees at 7 bases. The length of the CDR3 is 17 residues. The germline V gene has CDR1 SEHNR and CDR2 FQNEAQ (reference sequence). V gave up 5 bases and J gave up 1 base; unmatched junction bases: 13. The CDR3 here is CASSEPGQQRGQETQYF. The DNA for the CDR3 is TGTGCCAGCAGCGAACCGGGACAGCAAAGGGGCCAAGAGACCCAGTACTTC.

This clonotype was recorded once. The gene calls are TRBV27 and TRBJ1-1; tentatively, D is TRBD1 (5 bases). With 0 bases removed from V and 11 bases from J, the gap between germline ends came to 16 bases. Germline V gene sequence: CDR1 MNHEY, CDR2 SMNVEV (reference sequence). The CDR3 has 14 amino acids. The CDR3 DNA sequence: TGTGCCAGCAGTTTATCCCTGCTTGAGACAGAGGCTTTCTTT. Encoded protein: CASSLSLLETEAFF.